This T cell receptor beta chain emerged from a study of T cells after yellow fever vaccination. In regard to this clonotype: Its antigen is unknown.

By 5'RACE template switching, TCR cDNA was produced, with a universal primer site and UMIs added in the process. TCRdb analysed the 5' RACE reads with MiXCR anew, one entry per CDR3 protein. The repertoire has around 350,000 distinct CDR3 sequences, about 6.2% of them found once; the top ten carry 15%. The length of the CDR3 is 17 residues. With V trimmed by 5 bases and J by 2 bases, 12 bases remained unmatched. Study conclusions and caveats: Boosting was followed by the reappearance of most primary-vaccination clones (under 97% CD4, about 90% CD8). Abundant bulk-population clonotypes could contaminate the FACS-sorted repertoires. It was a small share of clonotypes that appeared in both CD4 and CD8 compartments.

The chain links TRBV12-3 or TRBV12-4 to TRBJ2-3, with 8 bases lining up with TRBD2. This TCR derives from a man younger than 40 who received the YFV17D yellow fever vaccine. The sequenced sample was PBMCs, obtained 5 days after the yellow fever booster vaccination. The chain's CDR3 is CASSEDRASGFTDTQYF. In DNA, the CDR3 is TGTGCCAGCAGTGAAGATAGGGCTAGCGGGTTCACAGATACGCAGTATTTT.